The entry below gives a single TCR beta chain sequence along with its context. The junction shows a germline mismatch at one end, possibly a read error. This sample was taken from a study of tumor-infiltrating lymphocytes in primary liver carcinoma. Germline DNA was also extracted, with blood RNA taken from unsorted whole blood. This CDR3 has 14 amino acids. Germline V gene sequence: CDR1 MNHEY, CDR2 SVGAGI. Using a constant-region primer together with ProtoScript II reverse transcriptase, TCR beta cDNA was made from around 500 ng of total RNA. For TCR beta, libraries were produced by three nested multiplex PCR rounds using slightly modified ARM-PCR. Researchers ran the first two PCR rounds for ten to eleven cycles each with TRBV1-TRBV30 forward primers and a C-beta reverse primer. TCRdb analysed the multiplex PCR reads with MiXCR anew, one entry per CDR3 protein. Among 320,000 or so distinct CDR3 sequences listed, 50% to 70% were seen once.

The origin of this receptor is a man aged 40-50 years with primary liver carcinoma and hepatitis B virus infection. The source material was peripheral blood. This rearrangement joins TRBV6-5 to TRBJ1-5, with D uncertain. CDR3 sequence (DNA): TGTGCCGGCAGCCCCAAAGGTTACAATCAGCCCCGGCATTTT. Amino acid sequence: CAGSPKGYNQPRHF.